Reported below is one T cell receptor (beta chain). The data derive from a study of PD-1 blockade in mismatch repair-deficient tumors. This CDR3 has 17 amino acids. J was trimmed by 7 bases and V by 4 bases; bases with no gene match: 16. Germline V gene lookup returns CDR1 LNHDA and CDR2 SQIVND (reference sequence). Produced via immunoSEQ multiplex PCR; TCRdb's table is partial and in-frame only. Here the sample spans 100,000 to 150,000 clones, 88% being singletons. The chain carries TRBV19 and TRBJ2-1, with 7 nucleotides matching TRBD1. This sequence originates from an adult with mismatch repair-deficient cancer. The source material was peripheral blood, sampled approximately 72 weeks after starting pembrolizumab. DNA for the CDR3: TGTGCCAGTAGTAAGGCCCCGGGTAGGGGGCTTAGGAATGAGCAGTTCTTC. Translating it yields CASSKAPGRGLRNEQFF.